This T cell receptor beta chain was retrieved from a study of blood T cell repertoires in COVID-19. Across the whole study: Spain, Italy and the United States supplied samples that represented acute and convalescent COVID-19. Sources were T cells, B-cell-depleted T cells, or PBMCs; the material itself was cDNA or gDNA.

This clone was seen only once. Authors' methods: Amplifying reference gene primers gave estimates of nucleated cell counts. The method was immunoSEQ multiplex PCR; TCRdb's version includes in-frame clones alone and lacks a portion of them. D and trimming were read from the DNA, whereas the V and J calls and clone size are those reported in that table. The sample holds 40,000 or so clones, about 90% seen once. V gave up 4 bases and J gave up 4 bases, with 17 bases separating them. Germline V gene sequence: CDR1 SGHNT, CDR2 YENEEA. CDR3 length: 16 residues. The source is a woman between 25 and 40 years old in a cohort sampled during active COVID-19. Input material: peripheral blood. The chain recombines TRBV11-3 with TRBJ2-1, with D possibly TRBD2 on 5 matching bases. The CDR3 here is CASSSGLINGYNEQFF. The CDR3 bases are TGTGCCAGCAGCTCCGGACTCATAAATGGGTACAATGAGCAGTTCTTC.